These T cell receptor beta chains were read from a single sample in a study of Graves' ophthalmopathy and Graves' hyperthyroidism. TCRdb analysed the multiplex PCR reads with MiXCR anew, one entry per CDR3 protein. The sample contains roughly 700,000 distinct CDR3 sequences, 40% of which appear only once. Sequencing was done on a sample of peripheral blood. Receptors were obtained from an adult man with Graves' ophthalmopathy. Both conserved end residues are part of each CDR3. D genes are given only for firm matches. Expanded clones are given a class, and other clones once, few, many or no size at all.

V gene,J gene,clone size,D gene,CDR3 DNA,CDR3 protein
TRBV2,TRBJ1-2,NA,TRBD1,TGTGCCAGCAGTGAAGGCTCAGGGGGCTATGACTACACCTTC,CASSEGSGGYDYTF
TRBV6-5,TRBJ2-7,NA,NA,TGTGCCAGCAGTCGGGACGGTCGAGGCTACGAGCAGTACTTC,CASSRDGRGYEQYF
TRBV2,TRBJ2-5,few,TRBD1,TGTGCCAGCAGTCTGGACAGGGGGCCTCAAGAGACCCAGTACTTC,CASSLDRGPQETQYF
TRBV7-2,TRBJ2-3,few,NA,TGTGCCAGCAGTATCGTAGCAGATACGCAGTATTTT,CASSIVADTQYF
TRBV4-3,TRBJ1-3,many,NA,TGCGCCAGCAGCCAAGCACTCACCTCTGGAAACACCATATATTTT,CASSQALTSGNTIYF
TRBV7-2,TRBJ2-7,many,NA,TGTGCCAGCGGGGCCACGGCGGCCTACGAGCAGTACTTC,CASGATAAYEQYF
TRBV7-9,TRBJ2-2,many,NA,TGTGCCAGCAGCTTGTACACCGGGGAGCTGTTTTTT,CASSLYTGELFF
TRBV7-6,TRBJ2-7,many,TRBD2,TGTGCCAGCAGCGTATCGCCTAGCGGTACCTACGAGCAGTACTTC,CASSVSPSGTYEQYF
TRBV7-9,TRBJ1-1,NA,TRBD1,TGTGCCAGCAGCTTAGCGGAGGACAGGGGGGACACTGAAGCTTTCTTT,CASSLAEDRGDTEAFF
TRBV2,TRBJ2-2,NA,NA,TGTGCCAGCAGTGTGCAGACGAACACCGGGGAGCTGTTTTTT,CASSVQTNTGELFF
TRBV27,TRBJ1-2,few,NA,TGTGCCAGCAGTCCCTCCTACAGGGACGGCTACACCTTC,CASSPSYRDGYTF
TRBV19,TRBJ2-7,NA,TRBD2,TGTGCCAGTAGTATTGAAAGCGGGAGTGTATACGAGCAGTACTTC,CASSIESGSVYEQYF
TRBV25-1,TRBJ2-2,NA,TRBD1,TGTACCAGCAGTTCCATGACAGGGACCGGGGAGCTGTTTTTT,CTSSSMTGTGELFF
TRBV6-6,TRBJ1-1,few,NA,TGTGCCAGCAGTTACCTTTGGCGCGGGAACACTGAAGCTTTCTTT,CASSYLWRGNTEAFF
TRBV10-3,TRBJ2-6,few,TRBD1,TGTGCCAGCAGTGCCCGGACAGGGTTAGCCCCTGGGGCCAACGTCCTGACTTTC,CASSARTGLAPGANVLTF
TRBV15,TRBJ1-1,few,NA,TGTGCCACCAGCAGAGATCTGACGTGGGGCGGGAACACTGAAGCTTTCTTT,CATSRDLTWGGNTEAFF
TRBV29-1,TRBJ2-2,NA,TRBD2,TGCAGCGTTGAATTACGGGGGGGCCTCTCCGGGGAGCTGTTTTTT,CSVELRGGLSGELFF
TRBV6-4,TRBJ1-2,many,NA,TGTGCCAGCAGGATGGACAGTTATGGCTACACCTTC,CASRMDSYGYTF
TRBV15,TRBJ2-5,many,TRBD1,TGTGCCACCAGCAGACTCGTGACAGGGGGCGAAGAGACCCAGTACTTC,CATSRLVTGGEETQYF
TRBV2,TRBJ1-2,NA,NA,TGTGCCAGCAGTCCCGGACCTAAAAACTATGGCTACACCTTC,CASSPGPKNYGYTF
TRBV12-3/TRBV12-4,TRBJ2-5,few,NA,TGTGCCAGCAGCTCTCGCGTTACGGAATCGGCGTACTTC,CASSSRVTESAYF
TRBV7-9,TRBJ2-6,NA,NA,TGTGCCAGCAGCTTCCGAGGGGTAGGGGCCAACGTCCTGACTTTC,CASSFRGVGANVLTF
TRBV24-1,TRBJ2-2,NA,TRBD1,TGTGCCAGCAGAGACAGGGTAGGGGCCGGGGAGCTGTTTTTT,CASRDRVGAGELFF
TRBV29-1,TRBJ1-2,many,NA,TGCAGCGTTGATGGGCAGCTCCAAAACAACTATGGCTACACCTTC,CSVDGQLQNNYGYTF
TRBV19,TRBJ2-2,few,TRBD1,TGTGCCAGTAGTACTGGGACAGGGGAGGGTACCGGGGAGCTGTTTTTT,CASSTGTGEGTGELFF
TRBV5-1,TRBJ2-5,many,TRBD2,TGCGCCAGCAGTAGGCTAGCGGGAGGTTCCGAGACCCAGTACTTC,CASSRLAGGSETQYF
TRBV19,TRBJ2-7,many,TRBD1,TGTGCCAGTTCGGCGACAGGGGGCGACCCGGCGCAGTACTTC,CASSATGGDPAQYF
TRBV13,TRBJ2-7,NA,NA,TGTGCCAGCAGCCCCAACCGAGGGAGATACGAGCAGTACTTC,CASSPNRGRYEQYF